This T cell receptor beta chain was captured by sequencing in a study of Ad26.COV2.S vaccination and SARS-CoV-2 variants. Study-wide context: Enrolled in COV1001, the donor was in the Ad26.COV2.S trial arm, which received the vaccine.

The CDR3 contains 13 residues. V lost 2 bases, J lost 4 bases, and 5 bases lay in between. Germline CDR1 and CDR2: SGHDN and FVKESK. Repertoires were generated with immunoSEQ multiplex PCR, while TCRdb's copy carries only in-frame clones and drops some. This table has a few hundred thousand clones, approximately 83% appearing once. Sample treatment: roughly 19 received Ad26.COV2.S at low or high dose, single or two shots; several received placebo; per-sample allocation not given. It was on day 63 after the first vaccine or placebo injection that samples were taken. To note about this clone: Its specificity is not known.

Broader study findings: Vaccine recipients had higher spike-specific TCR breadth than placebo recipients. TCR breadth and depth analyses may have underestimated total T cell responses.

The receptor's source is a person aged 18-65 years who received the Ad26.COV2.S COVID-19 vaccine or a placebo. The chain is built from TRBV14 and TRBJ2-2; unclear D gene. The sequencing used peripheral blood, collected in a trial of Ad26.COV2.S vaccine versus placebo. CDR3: CASSQYVTGELFF. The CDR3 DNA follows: TGTGCCAGCAGCCAATACGTCACCGGGGAGCTGTTTTTT.